This T cell receptor beta chain was identified in a study of glioma-infiltrating T cells. As for the study in general: Dexamethasone exposure before glioma surgery was limited to six or fewer days.

As regards this clonotype: Its antigen is not identified.

Study-level results: Signature shared blood CDR3 motifs were enriched in low-divergence and depleted in high-divergence patients. Only very few CDR3 sequences appeared in both tissue and blood.

Using RNA template, CDR3s of TCR alpha and beta were amplified with iRepertoire arm-PCR. From the multiplex PCR reads, TCRdb called clonotypes with MiXCR, one entry per CDR3 protein. The sample consists of more than 300,000 distinct CDR3 sequences, about 40% of them appearing once. Specimen: glioma tissue, nonneoplastic brain tissue, or PBMCs (not recorded which). The TCR comes from a human donor with low-grade glioma or glioblastoma, undergoing nonglioma brain surgery, or in good health (not recorded which).

CDR3 residues: CASSTTGVVTEAFF. CDR3 bases: TGTGCCAGCAGTACGACAGGGGTGGTTACTGAAGCTTTCTTT. The chain couples TRBV14 to TRBJ1-1; 8 bases match TRBD1. CDR3 length equals 14 residues. CDR1 SGHDN and CDR2 FVKESK come from the germline V gene. After removal of 6 bases from V and 5 bases from J, the junction contained 8 bases not matched to a gene.